This TCR beta chain is drawn from a study of blood T cell repertoires in COVID-19 (dated by TCRdb to 2020 to 2022). In terms of the full investigation: Samples from collaborators originated in the United States, Italy and Spain and spanned both the acute and convalescent phases of COVID-19. A freely available public database, intended as a resource for researchers studying the immune response to SARS-CoV-2, is where the repertoires were released. The sample metadata nearly always contained a de-identified subject ID, COVID-19 status, age in years and sex. Samples were obtained from the ongoing ImmuneRACE study (first 160 participants) and from some 1,200 subjects provided by 6 global collaborators. Where available, HLA class I and class II types were obtained from metadata supplied by the sample provider rather than from assay-based typing. The material from the prospective study consisted of cDNA or gDNA derived from T cells, B-cell-depleted T cells, or PBMCs. The dataset comprised deeply sampled blood TCRbeta repertoires from subjects exposed to, actively infected with, or recovered from COVID-19.

V loses 6 bases, J loses 8 bases, and the germline ends lie 7 bases apart. CDR1 LGHDT and CDR2 YNNKEL were looked up in the germline V gene (reference sequence). Counted from cysteine to phenylalanine, this CDR3 has 11 amino acids. Of all the DNA, just the CDR3 is kept, 33 bases in frame from base 1. General findings and caveats noted by the study authors: The amount of clinical and demographic metadata varied by source and participant and was provided uncurated.

The immunoSEQ Assay, a bias-controlled multiplex PCR, was used to amplify TCRbeta CDR3 regions from genomic DNA. In the source study's methods: Within the assay, amplification of reference gene primers was used to estimate how many nucleated cells each sample contained. Sequence reads were collapsed and filtered to measure the absolute abundance of every unique TCRbeta CDR3 rearrangement. For each sample, productive Simpson clonality was calculated by taking the square root of Simpson's diversity index across productive rearrangements. Drawn from immuneACCESS, this table holds only the in-frame rearrangements with V and J called that TCRdb kept. Clones are partly lost; checked studies trace under half to an unresolved V gene and leave the rest unexplained. That table gives V, J and clone size, and the DNA gave D and trimming. The sample table shows 220,000 or so clones, and 80% to 90% are seen once. Less than 6.5% of the sample rests with the top ten.

A word on this clone: What antigen it recognizes has not been identified. Base qualities are not provided; no much larger clone lies one nucleotide away.

Another Seattle source contributed samples from volunteer blood donors who had recovered from COVID-19. Collaborating institutions collected whole blood in K2EDTA tubes following their own protocols. For TCRbeta analysis, collaborators shipped samples as frozen whole blood, isolated PBMCs, or DNA extracted from either of those sample types. This sequence originates from a woman aged 60-70 years who had recovered from COVID-19. Input material: peripheral blood. The chain employs TRBV3-1 (or the pseudogene TRBV3-2) and TRBJ1-4; the D gene is perhaps TRBD1, on 5 matching bases. The bases are TGTGCCAGCAGGGGGGGGGAAAAACTGTTTTTT. Its protein is CASRGGEKLFF.